Reported below is one TCR beta chain. CDR3 length: 15 amino acids. V was trimmed by 1 base and J by 1 base, leaving 8 bases between them. The germline V gene has CDR1 MGHRA and CDR2 YSYEKL. The data were taken from a study of blood T cell repertoires in COVID-19. Study-wide background: T cells, B-cell-depleted T cells, or PBMCs provided the cDNA or gDNA that served as material.

Sequencing was performed with immunoSEQ multiplex PCR; in TCRdb, only in-frame clones are kept and a portion is missing. The sample carries roughly 230,000 clones, approximately 85% recorded once. The origin of this receptor is a man aged 50 to 60 with COVID-19, enrolled during active disease. Material: peripheral blood. This chain joins TRBV4-1 and TRBJ1-5, with unresolved D. As DNA, the CDR3 is TGCGCCAGCAGCCAAGTAGCAGCAAGCAATCAGCCCCAGCATTTT. It yields the protein CASSQVAASNQPQHF.